This T cell receptor beta chain was recorded in a study of graft-versus-host responses after intestinal transplantation. Assay: immunoSEQ multiplex PCR; the TCRdb copy retains only in-frame clones and omits some. The data hold 70,000 or so clones, with about 87% observed a single time. The germline CDR1 and CDR2 sequences are SGDLS and YYNGEE. V gave up 2 bases and J gave up 3 bases; unmatched junction bases: 7. The CDR3 is made up of 17 amino acids. With regard to this clone: Its antigen remains unidentified.

The V and J genes are TRBV9 and TRBJ2-3; 12 nucleotides match TRBD2. The sequence came from a human donor who was the organ donor for an intestinal transplant. This material consisted of unstimulated CD4+ T cells sorted from spleen or lymph node cells, taken before transplant. CDR3 sequence: CASSVGTSGGRTDTQYF. CDR3 coding DNA: TGTGCCAGCAGCGTTGGTACTAGCGGGGGGCGGACAGATACGCAGTATTTT.